Presented here are 3 T cell receptor beta chains from one specimen sequenced in a study of cytomegalovirus exposure and HLA in healthy donors. Amplification used 60 Vbeta primers and 13 Jbeta primers. Repertoires were generated with immunoSEQ multiplex PCR, while TCRdb's copy carries only in-frame clones and drops some. The sample holds about 120,000 clones, about 76% seen once. The source material was PBMCs. Receptors originate from a woman younger than 45 in good health and CMV-seronegative.

The J gene is TRBJ2-7, the V gene TRBV28; TRBD1 agrees at 9 bases. V shed 6 bases and J 5 bases; nucleotides not matched to a gene: 11. This CDR3 region has 15 residues. Germline V gives CDR1 MDHEN, CDR2 SYDVKM. The DNA of the CDR3 is TGTGCCAGCAGACACGAAGGACAGGGGTCGGACGAGCAGTACTTC. Amino acids: CASRHEGQGSDEQYF.

The chain links TRBV2 to TRBJ2-1; D unclear. The V gene's germline CDR1 is SNHLY and CDR2 FYNNEI. This CDR3 has 14 residues. V was clipped by 3 bases and J by 1 base, with 7 bases between them. In nucleotides, the CDR3 is TGTGCCAGCAGTGACACAAGATCCTACAATGAGCAGTTCTTC. It yields the protein CASSDTRSYNEQFF.

This chain connects TRBV5-1 to TRBJ1-5, with D maybe TRBD1 (5 bases). Germline CDR1 is SGHRS and CDR2 is YFSETQ. The V and J ends lost 5 bases and 5 bases respectively, with 11 bases between them. The CDR3 extends over 13 amino acids. The CDR3 loop reads CASRTGSDQPQHF. The DNA for the CDR3 is TGCGCCAGCAGAACAGGCAGCGATCAGCCCCAGCATTTT.